The 10 T cell receptor beta chains presented below share a single source sample, sequenced in a study of post-analysis software for immune sequencing data. The study, taken as a whole, reports: Four or five TRBV segments were more frequent in patients than controls; TRBV5-6, TRBV5-1 and TRBV20-1 belonged to this group.

Unique molecular identifiers tagged the TCR beta cDNA libraries. TCRdb analysed the PCR reads with MiXCR anew, one entry per CDR3 protein. The sample lists hundreds of thousands of distinct CDR3 sequences, 25% to 30% occurring once. These receptors lack a known antigen. Specimen: blood. The receptors come from a girl aged 10-17 years with multiple sclerosis.

This clonotype was counted between two and nine times. This chain uses TRBV4-2 with TRBJ2-5; maybe TRBD2 (6 bases). The CDR3 covers 15 residues. Germline V gene lookup returns CDR1 LGHNA and CDR2 YNFKEQ. Trimming took 5 bases from V and 3 from J, leaving 16 bases between them. The chain's CDR3 is CASSELEGIKETQYF. The CDR3 DNA reads as TGTGCCAGCAGCGAGCTGGAGGGGATTAAAGAGACCCAGTACTTC.

The CDR3 loop reads CASSYLDGGQRGFWEQYF. The CDR3 nucleotides are TGTGCCAGCAGTTACCTCGATGGTGGTCAGAGAGGGTTTTGGGAGCAGTACTTC. The rearrangement joins TRBV6-5 to TRBJ2-7; D is perhaps TRBD2 (5 bases). Looked up from germline, CDR1 is MNHEY and CDR2 is SVGAGI. The germline V and J ends were trimmed by 2 bases and 7 bases, with 27 bases remaining between them. The CDR3 totals 18 residues.

The rearrangement uses TRBV5-1 and TRBJ2-5; D possibly corresponds to TRBD2 (6 bases). Per the germline V gene, CDR1 is SGHRS and CDR2 is YFSETQ. Trimming removed 0 bases from V and 2 bases from J, with 14 bases in between. The CDR3 has 16 amino acids. The CDR3 DNA follows: TGCGCCAGCAGCTTGGTATCAGTAGCGGTACAAGAGACCCAGTACTTC. Amino acids: CASSLVSVAVQETQYF.

CDR3 DNA: TGTGCCAGCAGCTTCCAACCCCGGCCTAGGTACGGTGAGCAGTTCTTC. Translation gives CASSFQPRPRYGEQFF. J is TRBJ2-1 and V is TRBV7-2; D uncertain. CDR3 length equals 16 residues. Trimming left V 3 bases short and J 9 bases short, with 21 bases between. Germline CDR1 and CDR2: SGHTA and FQGNSA.

The chain joins TRBV29-1 to TRBJ2-5; TRBD1 matches at 9 bases. With the DNA end fitting TRBJ2-7 better, the J assignment may be wrong. The CDR3 loop spans 13 amino acids. The germline gives CDR1 SQVTM, CDR2 ANQGSEA. The DNA for the CDR3 is TGCAGCGCCGGTGGGACAGGGTCGGGCGAGCAGTACTTC. It translates to CSAGGTGSGEQYF.

In its sample, this clonotype was seen a few times. The rearrangement joins TRBV25-1 to TRBJ2-7; 10 nucleotides align to TRBD2. The germline V gene has CDR1 MGHDK and CDR2 SYGVNS. V lost 5 bases, J lost 1 base, and 8 bases stayed unmatched. This CDR3 has 16 amino acids. The CDR3: CASSIEGLALSYEQYF. In DNA, the CDR3 is TGTGCCAGCAGTATCGAGGGACTAGCGTTATCCTACGAGCAGTACTTC.

This chain uses TRBV6-2 or TRBV6-3 with TRBJ2-5; TRBD2 matches 12 bases. This CDR3 is built from 17 residues. V shed 0 bases, J shed 3 bases, and the junction held 5 bases outside the gene matches. Germline V CDR1 and CDR2: MNHEY, SVGEGT. CDR3 in amino acids: CASSYSLAGGSEETQYF. DNA for the CDR3: TGTGCCAGCAGTTACTCTCTAGCGGGGGGGTCGGAAGAGACCCAGTACTTC.

This chain links TRBV3-1 with TRBJ2-1; possible D gene TRBD2, 6 bases. The V and J ends lost 0 bases and 13 bases respectively, with 10 bases between them. CDR1 is LGHDT and CDR2 is YNNKEL in the germline V gene (reference sequence). This CDR3 has 12 residues. CDR3 protein: CASSQDVLAQFF. The CDR3 DNA sequence: TGTGCCAGCAGCCAAGATGTACTAGCACAGTTCTTC.

Comment on this clonotype: Sequence at one end of the junction differs from germline and may be a read error. J is TRBJ2-3 and V is TRBV12-3 or TRBV12-4, with unresolved D. The CDR3 runs 12 residues. The CDR3 DNA reads TGTGCCAGCAGAGGGCCGCCAGATGCGCAGTATTTT. It specifies CASRGPPDAQYF.

This clonotype was detected a few times. The gene calls are TRBV7-8 and TRBJ2-1, with 13 positions matching TRBD2. V lost 4 bases, J lost 5 bases, and 8 bases stayed unmatched. The CDR3 totals 17 residues. CDR1 is SGHVS and CDR2 is FQNEAQ in the germline V gene. The CDR3 loop reads CASSSTGTSGANNEQFF. The CDR3 nucleotides read TGTGCCAGCAGCTCGACAGGGACTAGCGGGGCGAACAATGAGCAGTTCTTC.